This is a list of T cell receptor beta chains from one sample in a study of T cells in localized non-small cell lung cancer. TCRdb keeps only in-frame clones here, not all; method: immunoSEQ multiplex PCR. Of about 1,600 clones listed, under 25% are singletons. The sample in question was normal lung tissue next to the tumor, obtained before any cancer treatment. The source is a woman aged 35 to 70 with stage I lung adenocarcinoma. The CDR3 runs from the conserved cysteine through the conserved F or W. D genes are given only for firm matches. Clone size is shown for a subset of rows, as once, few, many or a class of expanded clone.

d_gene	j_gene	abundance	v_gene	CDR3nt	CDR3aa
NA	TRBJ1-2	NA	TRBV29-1	TGCAGCGTTGAACCCAGGGTTGGCGGCTACACCTTC	CSVEPRVGGYTF
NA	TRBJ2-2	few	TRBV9	TGTGCCAGCAGCCCACTGAGCGTCACCGGGGAGCTGTTTTTT	CASSPLSVTGELFF
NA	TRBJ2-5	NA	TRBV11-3	TGTGCCAGCAGCTCGGGCAGAGGGGAACAGACCCAGTACTTC	CASSSGRGEQTQYF
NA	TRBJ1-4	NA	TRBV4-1	TGCGCCAGCAGCCGGGGGGACGCTAATGAAAAACTGTTTTTT	CASSRGDANEKLFF
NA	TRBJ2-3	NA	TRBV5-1	TGCGCCAGCAGCTTGGAGGGCAGCACAGATACGCAGTATTTT	CASSLEGSTDTQYF
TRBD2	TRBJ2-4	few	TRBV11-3	TGTGCCAGCAGCTTAGAGATCGACGGGGGGACGAGGGCCAAAAACATTCAGTACTTC	CASSLEIDGGTRAKNIQYF
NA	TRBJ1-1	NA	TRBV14	TGTGCCAGCAGTTCCGGGAACACTGAAGCTTTCTTT	CASSSGNTEAFF
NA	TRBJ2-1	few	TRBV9	TGTGCCAGCAGCGCCGGAGCCGGGGAGCAGTTCTTC	CASSAGAGEQFF
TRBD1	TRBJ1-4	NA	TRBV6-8	TGTGCCAGCACCGAGGGACAGGGAAATGAAAAACTGTTTTTT	CASTEGQGNEKLFF
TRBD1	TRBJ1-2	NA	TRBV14	TGTGCCAGCAGTACGACAGGGGTACTCTATGGCTACACCTTC	CASSTTGVLYGYTF
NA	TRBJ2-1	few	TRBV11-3	TGTGCCAGCAGCTTAATTGAGTTTTTCGGCGGGTCCAATGAGCAGTTCTTC	CASSLIEFFGGSNEQFF
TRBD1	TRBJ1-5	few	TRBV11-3	TGTGCCAGCAGCCAGGGGGTGGGGGACCAGCCCCAGCATTTT	CASSQGVGDQPQHF
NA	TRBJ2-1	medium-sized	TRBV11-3	TGTGCCAGCAGCTTACGCCGCTTGGGGTTGGAGCAGTTCTTC	CASSLRRLGLEQFF
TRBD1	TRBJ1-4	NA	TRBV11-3	TGTGCCAGCAGCTTAGGATCGGGACAGAGAAATGAAAAACTGTTTTTT	CASSLGSGQRNEKLFF
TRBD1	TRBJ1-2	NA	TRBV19	TGTGCCAGTAGTATATCGGGACAGGGGGCGAACGGTGGCTACACCTTC	CASSISGQGANGGYTF
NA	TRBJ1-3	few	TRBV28	TGTGCCAGCAGCCCTGGGGCCGCAGGGGAAAATACCATATATTTT	CASSPGAAGENTIYF
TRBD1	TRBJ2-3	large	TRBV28	TGTGCCAGCAGTTTCCAGGGGGCCACAGATACGCAGTATTTT	CASSFQGATDTQYF
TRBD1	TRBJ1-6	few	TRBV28	TGTGCCAGCAGCTCCGGACAGGGATCCTATAATTCACCCCTCCACTTT	CASSSGQGSYNSPLHF
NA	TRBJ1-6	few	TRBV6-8	TGTGCCAGCAGTTACTCGAACTACAGACAGCCGACTTCACCCCTCCACTTT	CASSYSNYRQPTSPLHF
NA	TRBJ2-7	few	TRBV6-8	TGTGCCAGCAGTACCCAGGGGGGCTACGAGCAGTACTTC	CASSTQGGYEQYF
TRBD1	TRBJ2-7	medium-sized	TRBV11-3	TGTGCCAGCAGCTCTGCCGGGACAGAGTACGAGCAGTACTTC	CASSSAGTEYEQYF
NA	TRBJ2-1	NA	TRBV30	TGTGCCTGGACCGTATTTGGGGGGACACGCAGTGAGCAGTTCTTC	CAWTVFGGTRSEQFF
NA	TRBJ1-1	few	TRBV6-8	TGTGCCAGCAGGCCAGGACACTTGAACACTGAAGCTTTCTTT	CASRPGHLNTEAFF
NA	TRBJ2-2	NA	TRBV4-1	TGCGCCAGCAGCCAAGATCGACAGTCGAACACCGGGGAGCTGTTTTTT	CASSQDRQSNTGELFF
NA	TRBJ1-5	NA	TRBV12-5	TGTGCTAGTGGTTTTCAGGGAGTCGGTCGTTACCTTAGCAATCAGCCCCAGCATTTT	CASGFQGVGRYLSNQPQHF
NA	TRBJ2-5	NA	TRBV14	TGTGCCAGCAGCCAGTGGGACGGAGGAGAGACCCAGTACTTC	CASSQWDGGETQYF
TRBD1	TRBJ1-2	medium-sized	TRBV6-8	TGTGCCAGCAGTCCAACAGGGGGCCTACCTCCCGGCTACACCTTC	CASSPTGGLPPGYTF
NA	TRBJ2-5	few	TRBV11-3	TGTGCCAGCAGCTTAGTTGCATGGGGCGGAGGGGAGACCCAGTACTTC	CASSLVAWGGGETQYF
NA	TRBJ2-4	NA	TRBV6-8	TGTGCCAGCAGTTATTCCACCGCGGTAGCCAAAAACATTCAGTACTTC	CASSYSTAVAKNIQYF
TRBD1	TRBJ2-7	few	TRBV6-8	TGTGCCATCAGCGTAGGGACAGGGGGCACCGAGCAGTACTTC	CAISVGTGGTEQYF
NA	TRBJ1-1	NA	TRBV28	TGTGCCAGCACCCAGACAGACACTGAAGCTTTCTTT	CASTQTDTEAFF
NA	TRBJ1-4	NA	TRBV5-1	TGCGCCAGCAGCTTGGGAGGGGCGGGGGAAAAACTGTTTTTT	CASSLGGAGEKLFF
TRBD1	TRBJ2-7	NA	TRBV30	TGTGCCTGGAGTACCCCGGGACAGGGTTACGAGCAGTACTTC	CAWSTPGQGYEQYF
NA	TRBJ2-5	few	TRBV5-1	TGCGCCAGCAGCTTGCAGGGTCAGTTTGAAGAGACCCAGTACTTC	CASSLQGQFEETQYF
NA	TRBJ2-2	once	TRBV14	TGTGCCAGCAGCCACCCTCGCACAGGGAAGTTTATATGGGACACCGGGGAGCTGTTTTTT	CASSHPRTGKFIWDTGELFF
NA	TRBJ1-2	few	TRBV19	TGTGCCAGTAGTATTAGAGGGCAGGGATATGGCTACACCTTC	CASSIRGQGYGYTF
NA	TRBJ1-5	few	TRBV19	TGTGCCAGTACGGGTTGGCAGCTCAATCAGCCCCAGCATTTT	CASTGWQLNQPQHF
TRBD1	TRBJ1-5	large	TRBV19	TGTGCCAGTAGTATCGGCAGGGGGCGCAGGGGCAATCAGCCCCAGCATTTT	CASSIGRGRRGNQPQHF
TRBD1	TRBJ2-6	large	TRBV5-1	TGCGCCAGCAGCTCGGGACAGCCGACCTCTGGGGCCAACGTCCTGACTTTC	CASSSGQPTSGANVLTF
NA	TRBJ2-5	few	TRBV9	TGTGCCAGCAGGCAACTTCTAGAGACCCAGTACTTC	CASRQLLETQYF
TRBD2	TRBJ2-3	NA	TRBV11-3	TGTGCCAGCAGCTTCGCCAAGGGCGGGGGGGCAATGGATACGCAGTATTTT	CASSFAKGGGAMDTQYF
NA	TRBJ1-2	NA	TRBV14	TGTGCCAGCAGCCAAGACCGGCAGGTTTCGGGCTACACCTTC	CASSQDRQVSGYTF
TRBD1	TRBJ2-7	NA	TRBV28	TGTGCCAGCAGTTTGTTAAGGGGGCCGCAGTACTTC	CASSLLRGPQYF